Below, 21 T cell receptor beta chains from the same sample are listed, as sequenced in a study of CD8+ T cells in alopecia areata (dated by TCRdb to about 2018). The sample's time point label, decoded: four to five weeks on oral tofacitinib. What this sample's treatment or condition label stands for: oral pan-JAK inhibitor, 5-10 mg twice daily. From alopecia areata patients, peripheral blood was collected along with lesional scalp punch biopsies. The library came from the immunoSEQ multiplex PCR assay. RNA was extracted from all samples and reverse transcribed into cDNA as template for TCR sequencing. Here the immuneACCESS table is served through TCRdb, limited to in-frame sequences with V and J called. Missing clones are a known gap in these copies; in checked studies unresolved V genes cover under half, and the rest lacks a known reason. This sample lists over 15,000 clones; approximately 56% were detected once. The leading ten clones occupy approximately 8% of the sample.

The source material was skin, sampled at week 4, from a patient treated with tofacitinib. The receptors come from a human donor with alopecia areata.

Comments on this clone: At one end, the junction sequence differs from germline, possibly due to a read error. The same CDR3 is also encoded by other DNA sequences in this sample. The chain is built from TRBV27 and TRBJ1-5, with D tentatively TRBD1 (6 bases). Germline V CDR1 and CDR2: MNHEY, SMNVEV (reference sequence). This CDR3 comprises 13 residues. As DNA, the CDR3 is TGTGCCAGCGCGGGACAAAGCAATCAGCCCCAACATTTT. Translating gives CASAGQSNQPQHF.

This clone came up a few times. The V and J genes are TRBV6-5 and TRBJ1-2, with no clear D. Between the trimmed V and J ends, which lost 8 bases and 7 bases, there was a span of 14 bases. This CDR3 has 12 amino acids. Germline V gene lookup returns CDR1 MNHEY and CDR2 SVGAGI. As DNA, the CDR3 is TGTGCCAGCCTCAGGACCGCCTCTGGCTACACCTTC. This encodes CASLRTASGYTF.

This clone was observed a handful of times. This chain links TRBV5-1 with TRBJ2-1; weak D call: TRBD1 (6 bases). Deletions cut 0 bases from V and 4 bases from J, with 17 bases between. The CDR3 is 17 residues long. Germline V lookup: CDR1 SGHRS, CDR2 YFSETQ. The CDR3: CASSLANEAGAYNEQFF. Written as DNA, the CDR3 is TGCGCCAGCAGCTTGGCCAATGAGGCAGGGGCATACAATGAGCAGTTCTTC.

This chain links TRBV20-1 with TRBJ2-5; the match to TRBD1 covers 9 bases. Matching the DNA end better, TRBJ2-7 makes the J call doubtful. The CDR3 is 11 residues long. Germline V gives CDR1 DFQATT, CDR2 SNEGSKA (reference sequence). The CDR3 bases are TGCAGTCCGGGACAGGGCAGCGAGCAGTACTTC. The encoded protein is CSPGQGSEQYF.

This clone came up a few times. The rearrangement links TRBV5-1 to TRBJ1-4; 12 nucleotides match TRBD1. This CDR3 contains 17 residues. The V gene's germline CDR1 is SGHRS and CDR2 YFSETQ. V shed 4 bases, J shed 8 bases, and the junction held 12 bases outside the gene matches. CDR3 protein: CASSTGTGGGGAEKLFF. The DNA of the CDR3 is TGCGCCAGCAGCACTGGGACAGGGGGCGGCGGAGCCGAAAAACTGTTTTTT.

The V call is TRBV29-1, the J call TRBJ1-4; no clear D. From germline, CDR1 is SQVTM and CDR2 ANQGSEA. The V end was cut by 6 bases, the J end by 8 bases, with 16 bases between. The CDR3 runs to 13 residues. The CDR3 DNA sequence: TGCAGCGTAGGGCGGCAGGAAGACGAAAAACTGTTTTTT. Encoded protein: CSVGRQEDEKLFF.

The J gene is TRBJ2-7, the V gene TRBV15, with TRBD1 identical over 9 bases. The CDR3 runs to 14 residues. Unmatched junction bases numbered 5, after V lost 5 bases and J lost 3 bases. Per germline, CDR1 LNHNV and CDR2 YYDKDF (reference sequence). CDR3 nucleotides: TGTGCCACCAGCTCCGGGACAGGGTTCTACGAGCAGTACTTC. Its translation is CATSSGTGFYEQYF.

This clone has a handful of counts. This rearrangement joins TRBV28 to TRBJ1-2; D uncertain. Germline V CDR1 and CDR2: MDHEN, SYDVKM. The CDR3 contains 14 residues. V lost 10 bases, J lost 0 bases, and 15 bases lay in between. The CDR3 region is CATSEAAPNYGYTF. The CDR3 bases are TGTGCCACTAGCGAGGCGGCCCCTAACTATGGCTACACCTTC.

The chain couples TRBV7-2 to TRBJ2-1; D might be TRBD1 (6 bases). The germline CDR1 and CDR2 sequences are SGHTA and FQGNSA. Between the trimmed V and J ends, which lost 0 bases and 2 bases, there was a span of 8 bases. The CDR3 loop spans 15 amino acids. The CDR3 reads CASSLAGGPYNEQFF. DNA for the CDR3: TGTGCCAGCAGCTTAGCTGGGGGCCCCTACAATGAGCAGTTCTTC. The entire variable domain, with the rest obtained from reference TRBV7-2 and TRBJ2-1, is as follows: GAGVSQSPSNKVTEKGKDVELRCDPISGHTALYWYRQSLGQGLEFLIYFQGNSAPDKSGLPSDRFSAERTGGSVSTLTIQRTQQEDSAVYLCASSLAGGPYNEQFFGPGTRLTVL.

The chain uses TRBV15 and TRBJ2-7, with 7 bases lining up with TRBD2. The CDR3 totals 13 residues. Germline V gene sequence: CDR1 LNHNV, CDR2 YYDKDF (reference sequence). The V segment lost 8 bases and the J segment 1 base; nucleotides outside the gene matches: 5. The CDR3 here is CATSAGDSYEQYF. The CDR3, as DNA: TGTGCCACCTCGGCGGGGGATTCCTACGAGCAGTACTTC. Full variable domain (rest looked up from reference TRBV15 and TRBJ2-7): DAMVIQNPRYQVTQFGKPVTLSCSQTLNHNVMYWYQQKSSQAPKLLFHYYDKDFNNEADTPDNFQSRRPNTSFCFLDIRSPGLGDTAMYLCATSAGDSYEQYFGPGTRLTVT.

A few counts support this clone. The chain couples TRBV6-6 to TRBJ2-2, with 7 nucleotides matching TRBD1. V dropped 6 bases and J dropped 13; count of bases not matched to a gene: 14. The germline gives CDR1 MNHNY, CDR2 SVGAGI (reference sequence). This CDR3 comprises 14 residues. The CDR3 DNA reads as TGTGCCAGCAGACTTGACAGGGCCCGAGGTGGGCTGTTTTTT. Protein product: CASRLDRARGGLFF.

The rearrangement links TRBV19 to TRBJ2-1, with TRBD1 matching over 7 bases. The germline CDR1 and CDR2 sequences are LNHDA and SQIVND (reference sequence). CDR3 length: 12 residues. V dropped 4 bases and J dropped 8; count of bases not matched to a gene: 2. CDR3 in amino acids: CASSNRGDEQFF. CDR3 sequence (DNA): TGTGCCAGTAGTAACAGGGGAGATGAGCAGTTCTTC.

V is TRBV5-1 and J is TRBJ1-1, with D possibly TRBD1 on 6 matching bases. Germline V gene data show CDR1 as SGHRS and CDR2 as YFSETQ. The CDR3 contains 15 residues. V was pared by 4 bases and J by 6 bases, with 19 bases between. The CDR3 DNA reads as TGCGCCAGCAGCCTGACTGACAGGCCGGCTGCTGAAGCTTTCTTT. It specifies CASSLTDRPAAEAFF.

This clone was counted a few times. J is TRBJ2-2 and V is TRBV14, with 8 bases identical to TRBD1. The CDR3 runs to 15 residues. Trimming removed 3 bases from V and 4 bases from J; junction bases left unmatched: 4. The germline gives CDR1 SGHDN, CDR2 FVKESK. The CDR3 reads CASSQPRGRTGELFF. CDR3 DNA sequence: TGTGCCAGCAGCCAGCCCAGGGGGCGCACCGGGGAGCTGTTTTTT.

This clone showed up just a few times. The rearrangement uses TRBV19 and TRBJ1-6; 7 positions agree with TRBD1. The CDR3 is 15 residues long. J was trimmed by 6 bases and V by 6 bases; bases with no gene match: 8. Germline V lookup: CDR1 LNHDA, CDR2 SQIVND (reference sequence). CDR3 region: CASSTSGTANSPLHF. The CDR3 DNA sequence: TGTGCCAGTAGCACGTCTGGGACAGCTAATTCACCCCTCCACTTT.

The CDR3 region is CASSRGGDSTDTQYF. For the CDR3, the DNA is TGTGCCAGCAGCCGTGGGGGGGATAGCACAGATACGCAGTATTTT. J is TRBJ2-3 and V is TRBV7-9, with 7 bases identical to TRBD2. The germline V gene encodes CDR1 SEHNR and CDR2 FQNEAQ (reference sequence). The V and J ends lost 5 bases and 0 bases, in that order; junction bases with no gene match: 5. This CDR3 region has 15 residues.

The chain links TRBV15 to TRBJ2-1; perhaps D is TRBD1 or TRBD2 (6 bases each). Germline V gene data show CDR1 as LNHNV and CDR2 as YYDKDF (reference sequence). The CDR3 is made up of 17 amino acids. The V end was cut by 4 bases, the J end by 0 bases, with 16 bases between. The CDR3 DNA reads TGTGCCACCAGCAAAACACCCGGGGGCGGCTCCTACAATGAGCAGTTCTTC. Translation gives CATSKTPGGGSYNEQFF. The variable domain in full, completed from reference TRBV15 and TRBJ2-1, reads DAMVIQNPRYQVTQFGKPVTLSCSQTLNHNVMYWYQQKSSQAPKLLFHYYDKDFNNEADTPDNFQSRRPNTSFCFLDIRSPGLGDTAMYLCATSKTPGGGSYNEQFFGPGTRLTVL.

V and J are TRBV29-1 and TRBJ1-6, with D possibly matching TRBD1 (5 bases). The CDR3 runs to 11 residues. The germline V and J ends were trimmed by 2 bases and 14 bases, with 10 bases remaining between them. Germline CDR1 SQVTM, CDR2 ANQGSEA. In DNA, the CDR3 is TGCAGCGTTGAACAGGGCCCCACCCTCCACTTT. This sequence encodes CSVEQGPTLHF.

The rearrangement joins TRBV2 to TRBJ2-1; TRBD2 agrees at 7 bases. After removal of 4 bases from V and 8 bases from J, the junction contained 11 bases not matched to a gene. Germline V gene sequence: CDR1 SNHLY, CDR2 FYNNEI. CDR3 length equals 15 residues. CDR3 protein: CASSVGPAGFYEQFF. In DNA, the CDR3 is TGTGCCAGCAGTGTGGGGCCAGCGGGGTTCTATGAGCAGTTCTTC.

A few counts support this clone. The genes are TRBV5-4 and TRBJ2-3, with D tentatively TRBD2 (5 bases). The CDR3 extends over 13 amino acids. Per the germline V gene, CDR1 is SGHNT and CDR2 is YYREEE (reference sequence). V lost 3 bases and J lost 11, with 16 bases in between. In nucleotides, the CDR3 is TGTGCCAGCAGCTACTTGGTGGGAGAGAGGCAGTATTTT. Translated, it gives CASSYLVGERQYF.

CDR3 protein: CASSPAGETFNNQPQHF. CDR3 nucleotides: TGCGCCAGCAGCCCGGCAGGGGAGACTTTTAACAATCAGCCCCAGCATTTT. This rearrangement joins TRBV4-1 to TRBJ1-5; D is perhaps TRBD1 (6 bases). Per germline, CDR1 MGHRA and CDR2 YSYEKL. Trimming stripped 4 bases from V and 3 bases from J, with 19 bases between. The CDR3 totals 17 residues.